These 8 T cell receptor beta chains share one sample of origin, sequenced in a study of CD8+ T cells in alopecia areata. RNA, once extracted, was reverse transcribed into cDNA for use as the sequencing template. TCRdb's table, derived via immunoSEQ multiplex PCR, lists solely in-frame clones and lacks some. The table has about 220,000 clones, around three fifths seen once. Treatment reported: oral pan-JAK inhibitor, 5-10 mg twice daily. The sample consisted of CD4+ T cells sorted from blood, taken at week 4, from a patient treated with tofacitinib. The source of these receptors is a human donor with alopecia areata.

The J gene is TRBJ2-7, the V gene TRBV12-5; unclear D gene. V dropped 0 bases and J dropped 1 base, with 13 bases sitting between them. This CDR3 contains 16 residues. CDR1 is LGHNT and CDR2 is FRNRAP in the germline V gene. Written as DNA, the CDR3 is TGTGCTAGTGGTTTGGTACCGGCACCCCAATCCTACGAGCAGTACTTC. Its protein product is CASGLVPAPQSYEQYF. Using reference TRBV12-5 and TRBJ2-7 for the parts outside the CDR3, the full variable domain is DARVTQTPRHKVTEMGQEVTMRCQPILGHNTVFWYRQTMMQGLELLAYFRNRAPLDDSGMPKDRFSAEMPDATLATLKIQPSEPRDSAVYFCASGLVPAPQSYEQYFGPGTRLTVT.

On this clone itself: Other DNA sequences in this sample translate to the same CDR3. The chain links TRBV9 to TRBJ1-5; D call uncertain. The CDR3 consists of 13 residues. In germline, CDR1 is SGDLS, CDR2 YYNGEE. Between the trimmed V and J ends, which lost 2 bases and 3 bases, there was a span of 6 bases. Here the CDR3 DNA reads TGTGCCAGCAGCGTTCAGGACAATCAGCCCCAGCATTTT. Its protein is CASSVQDNQPQHF.

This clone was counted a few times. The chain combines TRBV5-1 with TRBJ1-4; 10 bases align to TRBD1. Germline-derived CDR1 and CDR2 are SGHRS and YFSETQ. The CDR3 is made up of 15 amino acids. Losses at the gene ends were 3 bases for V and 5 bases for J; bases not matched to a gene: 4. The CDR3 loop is CASSWGDRGNEKLFF. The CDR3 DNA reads TGCGCCAGCAGCTGGGGGGACAGGGGAAATGAAAAACTGTTTTTT. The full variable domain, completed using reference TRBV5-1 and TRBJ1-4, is KAGVTQTPRYLIKTRGQQVTLSCSPISGHRSVSWYQQTPGQGLQFLFEYFSETQRNKGNFPGRFSGRQFSNSRSEMNVSTLELGDSALYLCASSWGDRGNEKLFFGSGTQLSVL.

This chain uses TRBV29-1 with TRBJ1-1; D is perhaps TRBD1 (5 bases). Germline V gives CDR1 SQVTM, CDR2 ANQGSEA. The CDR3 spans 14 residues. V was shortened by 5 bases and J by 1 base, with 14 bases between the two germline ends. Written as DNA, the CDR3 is TGCAGCGTTCACGGCAGGGCCCGGAACACTGAAGCTTTCTTT. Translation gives CSVHGRARNTEAFF.

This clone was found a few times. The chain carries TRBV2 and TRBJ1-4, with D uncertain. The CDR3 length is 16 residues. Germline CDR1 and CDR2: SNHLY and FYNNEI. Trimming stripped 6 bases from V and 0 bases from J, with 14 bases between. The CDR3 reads CASSPSNRATNEKLFF. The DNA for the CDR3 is TGTGCCAGCAGCCCCAGCAACCGTGCAACTAATGAAAAACTGTTTTTT.

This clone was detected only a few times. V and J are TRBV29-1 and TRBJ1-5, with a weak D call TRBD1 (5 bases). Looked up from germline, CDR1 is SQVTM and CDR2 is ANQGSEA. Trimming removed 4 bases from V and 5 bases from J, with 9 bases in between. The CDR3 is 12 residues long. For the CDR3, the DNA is TGCAGCGTTGGGGACGGGGATCAGCCCCAGCATTTT. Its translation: CSVGDGDQPQHF.

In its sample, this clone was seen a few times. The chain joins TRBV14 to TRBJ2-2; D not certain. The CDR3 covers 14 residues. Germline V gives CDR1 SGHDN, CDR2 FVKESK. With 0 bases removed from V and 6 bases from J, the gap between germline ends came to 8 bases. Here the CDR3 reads CASSQDYGAGELFF. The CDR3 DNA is TGTGCCAGCAGCCAAGATTATGGGGCCGGGGAGCTGTTTTTT.

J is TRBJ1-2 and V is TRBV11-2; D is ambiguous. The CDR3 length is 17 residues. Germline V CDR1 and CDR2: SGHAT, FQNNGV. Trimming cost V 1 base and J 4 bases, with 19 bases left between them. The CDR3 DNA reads TGTGCCAGCAGCTTAGCTTTTAGCATGAAACCGATCTATGGCTACACCTTC. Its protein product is CASSLAFSMKPIYGYTF. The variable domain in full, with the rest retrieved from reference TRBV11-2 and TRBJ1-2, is EAGVAQSPRYKIIEKRQSVAFWCNPISGHATLYWYQQILGQGPKLLIQFQNNGVVDDSQLPKDRFSAERLKGVDSTLKIQPAKLEDSAVYLCASSLAFSMKPIYGYTFGSGTRLTVV.